This is a list of T cell receptor beta chains from one sample in a study of blood T cells in healthy people across ages. TCRdb itself ran the 5' RACE reads through MiXCR, one entry per CDR3 protein. Of 1.5 million to 2 million distinct CDR3 sequences in the sample, roughly 27% were seen once. Source material: blood. These receptors were collected from a woman aged 25 to 39 in good health. The conserved cysteine and the conserved F or W are not part of the CDR3 here. D genes are given only for firm matches.

.,TRBV6-6,TRBJ2-1,ASRDPGTRGRGQF
.,TRBV12-5,TRBJ2-7,ASGWGYEQY
TRBD2,TRBV10-3,TRBJ2-1,ATSRREKSHEQF
.,TRBV24-1,TRBJ2-7,ATSSSYIPRENKYEQY
TRBD1,TRBV10-2,TRBJ1-2,ASSAQGGWNYGYT
TRBD1,TRBV6-6,TRBJ1-5,ATWRQGSNQPQH
TRBD1,TRBV5-5,TRBJ1-2,ASSTGQGAVNYGHT
.,TRBV15,TRBJ2-1,ATSTGDSHSYNEQF
.,TRBV7-6,TRBJ2-7,ASSYRTGVWGNEQY
.,TRBV15,TRBJ2-5,ATSRDGKREETQY
TRBD1,TRBV7-2,TRBJ1-2,AISQGGRPTDGNYGYT
.,TRBV12-3/TRBV12-4,TRBJ1-1,ASSNSGRTMNTEAF
.,TRBV24-1,TRBJ2-3,ATSDFPSTDTQY
TRBD2,TRBV19,TRBJ2-1,ASSRGPSGFSYNEQF
TRBD2,TRBV2,TRBJ2-7,AGGLAGYEQY
.,TRBV12-3/TRBV12-4,TRBJ1-6,ASSPGITYNSPLH
.,TRBV11-2,TRBJ1-1,ASSSTTGNTEAF
.,TRBV5-1,TRBJ1-6,ASSYISGAGNSPLH
.,TRBV6-1,TRBJ1-2,ASSGDNYGYT
.,TRBV20-1,TRBJ1-6,SAAYQTGALH
.,TRBV7-9,.,ASSRTGPAYEQY
.,TRBV14,TRBJ2-4,ASIQTGTRNIQY
.,TRBV6-6,TRBJ2-3,ASSPQTGFSTDTQY
.,TRBV5-4,TRBJ2-3,ASSHRDGTDTQY
.,TRBV6-5,.,ASSLTGGSYNEQY
.,TRBV7-2,TRBJ1-1,ASSLVTGGHTEAF
TRBD1,TRBV4-1,TRBJ2-7,ASSQDTGDDYEQY
.,TRBV27,TRBJ1-6,ATTGHSNSPLH
.,TRBV7-3,TRBJ2-1,ASSFQGRDEQF
.,TRBV30,TRBJ2-5,AVQGRETQY
.,TRBV3-1,TRBJ2-7,ASSQASGGFTYEQY
.,TRBV20-1,TRBJ2-1,SARDRGGGEQF
TRBD1,TRBV12-3/TRBV12-4,TRBJ1-4,ASSSVDRGDEKLF
.,TRBV11-2,TRBJ2-1,ASSLDKQGGIEQF
TRBD2,TRBV7-7,TRBJ2-5,ASSQQPSGPGTQY
.,TRBV29-1,TRBJ2-5,SVSRGQKETQY
TRBD1,TRBV28,TRBJ1-2,ASSSTGQGPYGYT
.,TRBV28,TRBJ2-3,ASRSPTDTQY
TRBD2,TRBV5-1,TRBJ2-1,ASSTSGAGGRNEQF
.,TRBV7-9,TRBJ2-7,ASSQQGVHEQY
.,TRBV3-1,TRBJ1-4,ASSARAANEKLF
TRBD1,TRBV6-5,TRBJ1-3,ASRKTGQGNTIY
TRBD1,TRBV18,TRBJ2-5,ASSPRGTGYGETQY
.,TRBV5-4,TRBJ1-2,ASSSAEDYGYT